Following are 28 T cell receptor beta chains from one sample sequenced in a study of T cells after yellow fever vaccination (dated by TCRdb to between 2018 and 2021). The treatment or condition label for this specimen denotes: live attenuated yellow fever vaccine strain. Library generation was performed with 5' RACE. Instrument used: Illumina HiSeq 2500. Through fastp at Q25 and MiXCR, TCRdb rebuilt clones from the public reads, retaining in-frame beta chains. Duplicate CDR3 protein sequences are folded into a single record with the most common DNA and genes. This sample gives roughly 100,000 distinct CDR3 sequences in total; about 8.8% of them show up just once. Around 16% of the sample belongs to the ten largest clones. Sequenced material: CD8+ T cells not binding an NS4B(214-222) dextramer, sorted from PBMCs, taken roughly 14 days after the first yellow fever vaccination. The sample's cell subset or site, from its label and the paper: NS4B epitope dextramer-negative CD8 T cells. The source of these receptors is a man aged 18 to 30 who received the YFV17D yellow fever vaccine.

The V call is TRBV6-5, the J call TRBJ2-6; 12 positions match TRBD1. Unmatched junction bases numbered 3, after V lost 2 bases and J lost 4 bases. The length of the CDR3 is 17 residues. From germline, CDR1 is MNHEY and CDR2 SVGAGI. The CDR3 sequence is CASSYGTGGAGANVLTF. DNA of the CDR3: TGTGCCAGCAGTTACGGGACAGGGGGCGCGGGGGCCAACGTCCTGACTTTC.

The CDR3 loop reads CASIASGFQASYNEQFF. DNA of the CDR3: TGTGCCAGCATAGCTTCGGGTTTCCAGGCCTCCTACAATGAGCAGTTCTTC. The chain employs TRBV7-9 and TRBJ2-1; D unclear. The V gene lost 7 bases and the J gene lost 0 bases, with 19 bases spanning the gap. Germline V gene data show CDR1 as SEHNR and CDR2 as FQNEAQ (reference sequence). CDR3 size: 17 residues.

The rearrangement uses TRBV7-2 and TRBJ2-3; 13 bases agree with TRBD2. Germline assignment: CDR1 SGHTA and CDR2 FQGNSA. With V trimmed by 4 bases and J by 5 bases, 6 bases remained unmatched. CDR3 length: 16 amino acids. Here the CDR3 DNA reads TGTGCCAGCAGCTCACCACTAGCGGGGGGGAAAGATACGCAGTATTTT. Encoded protein: CASSSPLAGGKDTQYF.

The sample holds a few counts of this clonotype. The J gene is TRBJ1-5, the V gene TRBV7-2; no reliable D call. Germline V gene data show CDR1 as SGHTA and CDR2 as FQGNSA. V was clipped by 3 bases and J by 3 bases, with 12 bases between them. The CDR3 contains 15 residues. The CDR3 sequence: CASSFFVSNNQPQHF. As DNA, the CDR3 is TGTGCCAGCAGCTTCTTCGTTAGTAACAATCAGCCCCAGCATTTT. The variable domain in full, with the rest retrieved from reference TRBV7-2 and TRBJ1-5, is GAGVSQSPSNKVTEKGKDVELRCDPISGHTALYWYRQSLGQGLEFLIYFQGNSAPDKSGLPSDRFSAERTGGSVSTLTIQRTQQEDSAVYLCASSFFVSNNQPQHFGDGTRLSIL.

This clonotype was observed a few times. The genes are TRBV29-1 and TRBJ2-3, with 8 bases aligning to TRBD1. This CDR3 region has 15 residues. CDR1 SQVTM and CDR2 ANQGSEA come from the germline V gene. V shed 3 bases and J 4 bases; nucleotides not matched to a gene: 9. The CDR3 sequence: CSVDSAGGASDTQYF. The CDR3 DNA sequence: TGCAGCGTTGATAGTGCAGGGGGCGCATCAGATACGCAGTATTTT.

The rearrangement links TRBV13 to TRBJ2-1, with 15 nucleotides matching TRBD2. CDR3 size: 14 residues. Germline values: CDR1 PRHDT, CDR2 FYEKMQ (reference sequence). Germline trimming cut 5 bases from V and 10 bases from J; bases unmatched to any gene: 3. In DNA, the CDR3 is TGTGCCAGCAGCAGAGGACTAGCGGGGGGGGAGCAGTTCTTC. Encoded protein: CASSRGLAGGEQFF.

The gene calls are TRBV6-5 and TRBJ2-5; D is uncertain. Germline V gives CDR1 MNHEY, CDR2 SVGAGI. Between the trimmed V and J ends, which lost 2 bases and 0 bases, there was a span of 7 bases. CDR3 length: 14 amino acids. This CDR3 reads CASSYVIYQETQYF. The CDR3 DNA sequence: TGTGCCAGCAGTTACGTAATCTACCAAGAGACCCAGTACTTC.

This clonotype was observed a few times. V and J are TRBV27 and TRBJ2-5, with D possibly called TRBD1 or TRBD2 (6 bases each). The CDR3 totals 14 residues. Trimming stripped 2 bases from V and 1 base from J, with 8 bases between. Germline V CDR1 and CDR2: MNHEY, SMNVEV (reference sequence). DNA for the CDR3: TGTGCCAGCAGTTTAAGGGGGGTCCAAGAGACCCAGTACTTC. This gives the protein CASSLRGVQETQYF.

This clonotype has just a few counts. V is TRBV11-2 and J is TRBJ2-3, with 11 bases matching TRBD2. The CDR3 runs to 16 residues. Germline V gene lookup returns CDR1 SGHAT and CDR2 FQNNGV. Trimming cost V 3 bases and J 2 bases; bases outside gene matches: 4. This CDR3 is CASSFLAGGITDTQYF. The CDR3 nucleotides read TGTGCCAGCAGCTTTCTAGCGGGGGGTATCACAGATACGCAGTATTTT.

This clonotype was observed a handful of times. The chain uses TRBV4-1 and TRBJ2-1; 11 bases match TRBD2. Trimming at V came to 3 bases and at J to 7 bases, leaving 5 bases not matched to a gene. From germline, CDR1 is MGHRA and CDR2 YSYEKL. The CDR3 extends over 15 amino acids. The CDR3, as DNA: TGCGCCAGCAGCCAGAATAGCGGGGGGGGTAATGAGCAGTTCTTC. It specifies CASSQNSGGGNEQFF.

The chain combines TRBV29-1 with TRBJ2-1; the D is unclear. This CDR3 is 12 amino acids long. CDR1 and CDR2 from the germline V gene are SQVTM and ANQGSEA. The V end lost 6 bases, the J end lost 2 bases, and 8 bases lay between the germline ends. The DNA for the CDR3 is TGCAGCGTCATCCCAGCCTACAATGAGCAGTTCTTC. Protein product: CSVIPAYNEQFF.

This chain connects TRBV9 to TRBJ2-1, with 7 bases aligning to TRBD1. This CDR3 comprises 13 residues. Germline values: CDR1 SGDLS, CDR2 YYNGEE. Germline trimming cut 4 bases from V and 9 bases from J; bases unmatched to any gene: 7. The CDR3 is CASSRGGLTEQFF. In DNA form, the CDR3 reads TGTGCCAGCAGCCGAGGGGGCCTTACTGAGCAGTTCTTC.

The CDR3 sequence: CASSPGFVTDTQYF. The CDR3 DNA sequence: TGTGCCAGCAGCCCTGGGTTCGTCACAGATACGCAGTATTTT. The rearrangement uses TRBV5-5 and TRBJ2-3; D gene uncertain. This CDR3 spans 14 amino acids. Germline V CDR1 and CDR2: SGHKS, YYEKEE (reference sequence). Trimming shortened V by 4 bases and J by 2 bases, and 11 bases separated the two germline ends.

This clonotype has more than one count but fewer than ten. The rearrangement uses TRBV28 and TRBJ2-7, with D possibly being TRBD1 or TRBD2 (6 bases each). CDR1 and CDR2 from the germline V gene are MDHEN and SYDVKM. Trimming removed 3 bases from V and 5 bases from J, with 14 bases in between. The CDR3 contains 14 residues. The CDR3 DNA follows: TGTGCCAGCAGTTTCGAGGGGGGTACCGACGAGCAGTACGTC. It specifies CASSFEGGTDEQYV.

This clonotype was picked up a small number of times. The chain is built from TRBV7-8 and TRBJ2-2; the D gene could be TRBD1 or TRBD2 (6 bases each). Per germline, CDR1 SGHVS and CDR2 FQNEAQ. The CDR3 runs to 17 residues. With 1 base removed from V and 0 bases from J, the gap between germline ends came to 12 bases. This chain's CDR3 is CASSLVQGRSNTGELFF. CDR3 in DNA: TGTGCCAGCAGCTTAGTCCAGGGGAGGTCGAACACCGGGGAGCTGTTTTTT.

This chain links TRBV7-2 with TRBJ2-5, with a possible D match to TRBD2 (5 bases). Germline CDR1 and CDR2: SGHTA and FQGNSA. The V and J ends lost 5 bases and 0 bases respectively, with 10 bases between them. The CDR3 length is 14 residues. For the CDR3, the DNA is TGTGCCAGCAGCCCTGGGGAGTACCAAGAGACCCAGTACTTC. Encoded protein: CASSPGEYQETQYF. The full variable domain, in which reference TRBV7-2 and TRBJ2-5 provide the parts outside the CDR3, is GAGVSQSPSNKVTEKGKDVELRCDPISGHTALYWYRQSLGQGLEFLIYFQGNSAPDKSGLPSDRFSAERTGGSVSTLTIQRTQQEDSAVYLCASSPGEYQETQYFGPGTRLLVL.

This clonotype was seen a handful of times. This chain links TRBV15 with TRBJ1-4; D is possibly TRBD1 (6 bases). Germline values: CDR1 LNHNV, CDR2 YYDKDF (reference sequence). The CDR3 is made up of 16 amino acids. V lost 0 bases and J lost 6, with 14 bases in between. The CDR3 here is CATSRDSGGLYEKLFF. The CDR3, as DNA: TGTGCCACCAGCAGAGATAGCGGGGGGCTGTATGAAAAACTGTTTTTT.

The chain recombines TRBV7-2 with TRBJ2-7; 10 bases line up with TRBD2. J lost 3 bases, V lost 4 bases, and 3 bases had no gene match. This CDR3 has 14 residues. CDR1 SGHTA and CDR2 FQGNSA come from the germline V gene. The CDR3 DNA reads as TGTGCCAGCAGCTCCTTAGCGGGGGGCTACGAGCAGTACTTC. This codes for CASSSLAGGYEQYF.

This clonotype was counted only a few times. The rearrangement links TRBV4-3 to TRBJ2-5, with D perhaps matching TRBD1 or TRBD2 (5 bases each). The CDR3 runs to 16 residues. Germline V gene data show CDR1 as LGHNA and CDR2 as YSLEER. V gave up 1 base and J gave up 4 bases, with 16 bases separating them. The CDR3 DNA reads TGCGCCAGCAGCCAAGTTATGGGGCTAGAGGGAGAGACCCAGTACTTC. This encodes CASSQVMGLEGETQYF.

A few counts support this clonotype. The chain has TRBV4-2 and TRBJ1-2; D is ambiguous. The CDR3 sequence is 15 residues long. Germline CDR1 and CDR2: LGHNA and YNFKEQ. V was trimmed by 0 bases and J by 5 bases, leaving 13 bases between them. This CDR3 reads CASSQERVWSYGYTF. CDR3 bases: TGTGCCAGCAGCCAAGAGAGGGTATGGTCGTATGGCTACACCTTC.

The chain combines TRBV30 with TRBJ2-3, with D possibly being TRBD2 (5 bases). The V gene lost 2 bases and the J gene lost 2 bases, with 14 bases spanning the gap. The CDR3 is 15 residues long. Germline V lookup: CDR1 GTSNPN, CDR2 SVGIG (reference sequence). CDR3: CAWSIVGRNTDTQYF. The CDR3 DNA reads TGTGCCTGGAGTATTGTGGGGAGAAACACAGATACGCAGTATTTT.

The CDR3 protein is CASSEPGYEQYV. CDR3 sequence (DNA): TGTGCCAGCAGTGAACCCGGTTACGAGCAGTACGTC. The chain links TRBV6-1 to TRBJ2-7; D is unclear. This CDR3 spans 12 amino acids. The V end was cut by 2 bases, the J end by 4 bases, with 6 bases between. CDR1 and CDR2 (germline): MNHNS, SASEGT.

The rearrangement uses TRBV4-1 and TRBJ2-1; TRBD1 might be the D (5 bases). The V gene lost 1 base and the J gene lost 12 bases, with 16 bases spanning the gap. Germline lookup yields CDR1 MGHRA and CDR2 YSYEKL. This CDR3 region has 14 residues. The CDR3 reads CASSQGQGSYVQFF. The CDR3, as DNA: TGCGCCAGCAGCCAAGGTCAGGGATCCTACGTGCAGTTCTTC.

The chain uses TRBV11-3 and TRBJ2-3; TRBD1 matches 11 bases. V lost 8 bases to trimming and J lost 4 bases; unmatched junction nucleotides: 8. Germline CDR1 is SGHNT and CDR2 is YENEEA. This CDR3 spans 15 amino acids. Written as DNA, the CDR3 is TGTGCCAGCGGCAAGGACAGGGGGCAATCAGATACGCAGTATTTT. Protein: CASGKDRGQSDTQYF. Together with reference TRBV11-3 and TRBJ2-3, the CDR3 gives the full variable domain: EAGVVQSPRYKIIEKKQPVAFWCNPISGHNTLYWYLQNLGQGPELLIRYENEEAVDDSQLPKDRFSAERLKGVDSTLKIQPAELGDSAVYLCASGKDRGQSDTQYFGPGTRLTVL.

The chain has TRBV7-9 and TRBJ2-6; perhaps TRBD1 as D (6 bases). Germline V CDR1 and CDR2: SEHNR, FQNEAQ (reference sequence). V was cut by 5 bases and J by 2 bases, with 7 bases left in between. The CDR3 is 14 amino acids. The CDR3: CASSGTPGANVLTF. DNA of the CDR3: TGTGCCAGCAGCGGGACACCTGGGGCCAACGTCCTGACTTTC.

This clonotype occurred a few times. The rearrangement uses TRBV6-1 and TRBJ2-1; TRBD1 matches at 7 bases. The trim removed 6 bases at V and 6 bases at J, leaving 8 bases unmatched. Per germline, CDR1 MNHNS and CDR2 SASEGT. This CDR3 is 14 amino acids long. CDR3 DNA sequence: TGTGCCAGCAGCCCACACAGGGGTGGCAATGAGCAGTTCTTC. This encodes CASSPHRGGNEQFF.

This sequence joins TRBV3-1 and TRBJ2-3; weak D call: TRBD2 (5 bases). The CDR3 runs 20 residues. The germline V gene has CDR1 LGHDT and CDR2 YNNKEL (reference sequence). Deletions cut 2 bases from V and 0 bases from J, with 24 bases between. The CDR3 DNA reads as TGTGCCAGCAGCCAATCGCTCGGACTTCTTCCCACGCCTAGCACAGATACGCAGTATTTT. Protein sequence: CASSQSLGLLPTPSTDTQYF.

This chain joins TRBV7-9 and TRBJ2-2; D tentatively reads TRBD1 or TRBD2 (5 bases each). The germline V gene has CDR1 SEHNR and CDR2 FQNEAQ (reference sequence). Trimming pared 8 bases from V and 5 bases from J, leaving 21 bases between. This CDR3 is built from 16 residues. The CDR3: CASSTSRGPSTGELFF. As DNA, the CDR3 is TGTGCCAGCTCCACCAGTAGGGGACCCAGTACCGGGGAGCTGTTTTTT.